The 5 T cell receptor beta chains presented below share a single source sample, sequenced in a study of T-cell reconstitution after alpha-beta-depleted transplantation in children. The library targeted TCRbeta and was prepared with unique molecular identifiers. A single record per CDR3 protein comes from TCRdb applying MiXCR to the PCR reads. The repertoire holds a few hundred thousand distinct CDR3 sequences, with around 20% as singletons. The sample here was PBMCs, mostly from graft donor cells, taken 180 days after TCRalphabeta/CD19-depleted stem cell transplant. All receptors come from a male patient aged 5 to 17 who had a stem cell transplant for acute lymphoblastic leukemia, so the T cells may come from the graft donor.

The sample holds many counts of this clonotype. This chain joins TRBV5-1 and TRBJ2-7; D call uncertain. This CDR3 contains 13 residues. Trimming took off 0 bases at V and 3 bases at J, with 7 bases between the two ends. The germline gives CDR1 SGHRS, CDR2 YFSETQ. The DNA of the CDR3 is TGCGCCAGCAGCTTGGGGCATATCTACGAGCAGTACTTC. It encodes CASSLGHIYEQYF.

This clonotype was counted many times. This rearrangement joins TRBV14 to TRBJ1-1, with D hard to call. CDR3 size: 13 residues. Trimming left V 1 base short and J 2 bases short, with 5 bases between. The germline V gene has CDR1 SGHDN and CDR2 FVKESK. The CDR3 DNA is TGTGCCAGCAGCCAAGTGGGTAACACTGAAGCTTTCTTT. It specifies CASSQVGNTEAFF.

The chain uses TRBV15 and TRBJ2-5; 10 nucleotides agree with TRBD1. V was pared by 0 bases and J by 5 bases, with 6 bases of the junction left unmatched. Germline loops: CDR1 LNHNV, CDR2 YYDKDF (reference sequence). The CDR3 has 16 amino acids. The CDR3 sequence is CATSREGGQGWETQYF. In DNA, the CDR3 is TGTGCCACCAGCAGAGAAGGGGGACAGGGGTGGGAGACCCAGTACTTC.

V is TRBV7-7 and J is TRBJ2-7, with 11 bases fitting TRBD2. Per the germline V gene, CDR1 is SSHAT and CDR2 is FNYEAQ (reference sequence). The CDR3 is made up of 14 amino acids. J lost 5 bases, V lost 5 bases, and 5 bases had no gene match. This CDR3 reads CASSTGLAGDEQYF. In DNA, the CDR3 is TGTGCCAGCAGCACAGGACTAGCGGGCGACGAGCAGTACTTC.

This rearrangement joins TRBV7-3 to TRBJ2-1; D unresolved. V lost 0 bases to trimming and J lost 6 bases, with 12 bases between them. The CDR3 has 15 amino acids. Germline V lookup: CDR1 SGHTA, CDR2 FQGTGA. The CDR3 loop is CASSLTKTISNEQFF. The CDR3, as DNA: TGTGCCAGCAGCTTAACGAAAACTATCAGCAATGAGCAGTTCTTC.